A single sample gave rise to the 3 T cell receptor beta chains below, sequenced in a study of shared clonotypes between healthy human individuals. Profiling relied on immunoSEQ multiplex PCR, and the TCRdb table lists in-frame clones only, not all of them. The data show a few hundred thousand clones, around 87% seen once. Material: memory CD8+ T cells sorted from blood. As to subset: CD45RO+ cells pooled with CCR7-negative TemRA cells. Receptors were obtained from a man between 18 and 29 years old in good health.

The chain links TRBV6-5 to TRBJ2-7; perhaps TRBD1 as D (6 bases). From germline, CDR1 is MNHEY and CDR2 SVGAGI. The CDR3 contains 13 residues. The V and J ends lost 5 bases and 5 bases respectively, with 13 bases between them. The CDR3 here is CASSPGEWHEQYF. The CDR3 DNA reads TGTGCCAGCAGTCCAGGGGAGTGGCACGAGCAGTACTTC.

The chain carries TRBV5-1 and TRBJ2-1; D unresolved. V gave up 0 bases and J gave up 7 bases, with 14 bases separating them. This CDR3 spans 15 amino acids. In germline, CDR1 is SGHRS, CDR2 YFSETQ. The CDR3 nucleotides read TGCGCCAGCAGCTTGGATCCAGGTCTGGGGAATGAGCAGTTCTTC. Translating gives CASSLDPGLGNEQFF.

The chain has TRBV29-1 and TRBJ2-7; 9 positions match TRBD2. V trimming: 6 bases; J trimming: 5 bases; junction bases outside the gene matches: 11. The CDR3 runs to 14 residues. CDR1 and CDR2 from the germline V gene are SQVTM and ANQGSEA. CDR3 loop: CSVETSGLTHEQYF. CDR3 nucleotides: TGCAGCGTCGAGACTAGCGGACTAACCCACGAGCAGTACTTC.